This T cell receptor beta chain emerged from a study of blood T cells in healthy people across ages. For the study at large: Template switching caught about one barcoded beta molecule for each two T cells.

A second PCR of 7 to 11 cycles used a sample-barcoded 5' primer and a J-beta primer mix. TCRdb passed the 5' RACE reads through MiXCR, listing each CDR3 protein once. The top ten clones hold around 32% of a sample with hundreds of thousands of distinct CDR3 sequences, 49% of them seen once. Germline V CDR1 and CDR2: MNHEY, SMNVEV (reference sequence). Trimming shortened V by 2 bases and J by 3 bases, and 11 bases separated the two germline ends. CDR3 length: 16 amino acids. The V call is TRBV27, the J call TRBJ1-6; unclear D gene. This TCR came from a woman aged 60-70 years in good health. The source material was blood. DNA of the CDR3: TGTGCCAGCAGTTTAAGGGCCGCGGGCTATAATTCACCCCTCCACTTT. Amino acids: CASSLRAAGYNSPLHF.